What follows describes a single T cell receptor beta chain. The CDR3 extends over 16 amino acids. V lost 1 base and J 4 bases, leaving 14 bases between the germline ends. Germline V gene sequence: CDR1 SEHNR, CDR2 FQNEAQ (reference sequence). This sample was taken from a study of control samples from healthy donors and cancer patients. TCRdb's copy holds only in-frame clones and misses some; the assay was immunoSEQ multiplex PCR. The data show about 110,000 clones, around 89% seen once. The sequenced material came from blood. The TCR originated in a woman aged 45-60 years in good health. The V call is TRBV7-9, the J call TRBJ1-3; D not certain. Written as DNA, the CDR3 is TGTGCCAGCAGCTTAGGCGTTGTGCCAGCCGGAAACACCATATATTTT. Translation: CASSLGVVPAGNTIYF. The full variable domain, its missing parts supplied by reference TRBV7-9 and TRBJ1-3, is DTGVSQNPRHKITKRGQNVTFRCDPISEHNRLYWYRQTLGQGPEFLTYFQNEAQLEKSRLLSDRFSAERPKGSFSTLEIQRTEQGDSAMYLCASSLGVVPAGNTIYFGEGSWLTVV.